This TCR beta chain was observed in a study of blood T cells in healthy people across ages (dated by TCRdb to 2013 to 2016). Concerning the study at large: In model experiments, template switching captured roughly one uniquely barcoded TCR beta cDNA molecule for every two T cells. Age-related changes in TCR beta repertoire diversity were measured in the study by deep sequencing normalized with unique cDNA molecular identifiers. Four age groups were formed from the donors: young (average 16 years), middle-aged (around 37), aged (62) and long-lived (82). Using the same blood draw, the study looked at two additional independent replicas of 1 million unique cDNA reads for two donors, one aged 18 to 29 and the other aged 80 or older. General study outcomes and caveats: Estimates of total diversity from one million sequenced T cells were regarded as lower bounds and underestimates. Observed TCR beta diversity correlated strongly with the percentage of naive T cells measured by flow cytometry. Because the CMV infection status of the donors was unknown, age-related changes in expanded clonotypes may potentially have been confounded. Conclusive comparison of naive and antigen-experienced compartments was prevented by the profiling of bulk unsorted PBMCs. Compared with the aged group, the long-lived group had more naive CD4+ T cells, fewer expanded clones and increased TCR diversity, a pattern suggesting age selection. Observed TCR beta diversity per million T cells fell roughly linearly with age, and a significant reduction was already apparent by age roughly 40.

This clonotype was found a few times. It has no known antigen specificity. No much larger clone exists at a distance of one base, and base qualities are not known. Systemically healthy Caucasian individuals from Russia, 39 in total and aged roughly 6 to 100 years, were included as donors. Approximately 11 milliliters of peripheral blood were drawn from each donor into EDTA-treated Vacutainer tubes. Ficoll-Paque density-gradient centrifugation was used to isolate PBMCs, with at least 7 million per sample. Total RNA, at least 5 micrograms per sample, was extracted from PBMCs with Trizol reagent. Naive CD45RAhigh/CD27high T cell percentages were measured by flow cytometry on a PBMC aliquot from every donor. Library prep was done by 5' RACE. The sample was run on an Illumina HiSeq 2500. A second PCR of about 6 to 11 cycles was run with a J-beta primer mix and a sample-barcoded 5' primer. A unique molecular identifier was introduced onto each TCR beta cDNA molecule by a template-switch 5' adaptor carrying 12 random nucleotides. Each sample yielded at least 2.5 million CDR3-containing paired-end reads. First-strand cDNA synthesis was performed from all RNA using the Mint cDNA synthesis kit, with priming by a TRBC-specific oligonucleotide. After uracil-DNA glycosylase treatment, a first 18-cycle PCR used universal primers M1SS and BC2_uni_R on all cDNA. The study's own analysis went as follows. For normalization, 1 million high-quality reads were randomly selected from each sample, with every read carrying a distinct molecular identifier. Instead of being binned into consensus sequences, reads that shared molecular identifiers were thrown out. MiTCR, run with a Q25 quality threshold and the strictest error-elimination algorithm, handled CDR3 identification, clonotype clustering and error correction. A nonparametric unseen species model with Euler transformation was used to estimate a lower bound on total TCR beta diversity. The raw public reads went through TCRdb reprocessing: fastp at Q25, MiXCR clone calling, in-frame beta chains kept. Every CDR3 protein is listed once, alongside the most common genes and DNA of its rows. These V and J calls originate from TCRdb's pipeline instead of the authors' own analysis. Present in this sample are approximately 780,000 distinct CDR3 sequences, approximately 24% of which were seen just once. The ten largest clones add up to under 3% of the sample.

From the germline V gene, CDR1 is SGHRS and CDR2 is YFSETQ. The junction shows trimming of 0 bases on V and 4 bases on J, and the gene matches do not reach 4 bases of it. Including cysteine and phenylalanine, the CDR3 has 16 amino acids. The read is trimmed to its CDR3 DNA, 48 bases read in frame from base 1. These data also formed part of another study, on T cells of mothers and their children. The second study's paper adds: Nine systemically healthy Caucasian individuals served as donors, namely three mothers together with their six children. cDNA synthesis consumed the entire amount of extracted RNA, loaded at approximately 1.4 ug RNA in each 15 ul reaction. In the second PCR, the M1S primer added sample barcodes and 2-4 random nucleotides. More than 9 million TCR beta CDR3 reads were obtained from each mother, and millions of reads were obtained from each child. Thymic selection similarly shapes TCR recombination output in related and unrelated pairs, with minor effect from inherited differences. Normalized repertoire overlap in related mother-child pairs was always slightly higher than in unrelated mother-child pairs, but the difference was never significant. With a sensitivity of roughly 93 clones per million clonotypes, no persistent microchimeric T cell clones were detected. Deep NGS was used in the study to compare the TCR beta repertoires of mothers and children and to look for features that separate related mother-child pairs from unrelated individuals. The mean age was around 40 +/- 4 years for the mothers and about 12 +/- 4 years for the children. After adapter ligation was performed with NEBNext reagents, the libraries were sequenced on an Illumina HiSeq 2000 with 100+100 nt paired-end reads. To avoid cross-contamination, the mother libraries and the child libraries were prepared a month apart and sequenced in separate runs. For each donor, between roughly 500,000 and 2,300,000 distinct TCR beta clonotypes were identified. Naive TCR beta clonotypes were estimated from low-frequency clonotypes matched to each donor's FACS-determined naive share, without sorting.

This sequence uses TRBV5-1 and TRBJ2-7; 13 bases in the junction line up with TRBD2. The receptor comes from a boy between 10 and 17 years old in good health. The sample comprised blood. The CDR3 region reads CASSLETSGGSYEQYF. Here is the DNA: TGCGCCAGCAGCTTGGAGACTAGCGGGGGGTCATACGAGCAGTACTTC.